This entry describes one TCR beta chain. This sample is part of a study of blood T cell repertoires in COVID-19. In the original analysis: Amplification of reference gene primers was used by the study to estimate nucleated cell counts. The method was immunoSEQ multiplex PCR; TCRdb's version includes in-frame clones alone and lacks a portion of them. D and trimming come from the DNA, and the V and J calls and clone size come from that table. The sample lists approximately 150,000 clones; about 88% were seen once. While infection was still active, Seattle patients were enrolled and then followed longitudinally. CDR1 is LNHDA and CDR2 is SQIVND in the germline V gene (reference sequence). V was shortened by 6 bases and J by 3 bases, with 14 bases between the two germline ends. The CDR3 runs to 15 residues.

V usage is TRBV19 and J usage is TRBJ1-4; TRBD1 is a possible D gene (6 bases). The sample was peripheral blood. The TCR comes from a human donor with COVID-19, enrolled during active disease. The donor label of this sample is uncertain. The CDR3 DNA reads TGTGCCAGTAGGAATACAGGGTTGGCTAATGAAAAACTGTTTTTT. It codes for CASRNTGLANEKLFF.